This is a list of T cell receptor beta chains from one sample in a study of regulatory T cells in long-lasting Graves disease. TCRdb reprocessed the multiplex PCR reads via MiXCR and lists one record per CDR3 protein. The repertoire consists of about 440,000 distinct CDR3 sequences, with about 16% occurring once and the leading ten covering around 15%. Another study also made use of these data, one on T cells in Graves' hyperthyroidism and ophthalmopathy.

Sequencing was performed on peripheral blood mononuclear cells (PBMCs), taken at new diagnosis, from a patient treated with antithyroid drugs. All receptors derive from a young woman with Graves disease. Each CDR3 is given with its conserved first and last residue. Fields, in order: CDR3 length, D gene, J gene, V gene, clone size, CDR3 protein, CDR3 DNA. D genes are given only for firm matches. Only some rows state a clone size, as once, few, many or a class for expanded clones.

len: 17; d_gene: TRBD2; j_gene: TRBJ2-7; v_gene: TRBV7-2; abundance: NA; CDR3aa: CASSPPGLAGGRYEQYF; CDR3nt: TGTGCCAGCAGCCCTCCGGGACTAGCGGGAGGACGGTACGAGCAGTACTTC
len: 17; d_gene: NA; j_gene: TRBJ1-1; v_gene: TRBV11-2; abundance: many; CDR3aa: CASSLDRSRQRATVAFF; CDR3nt: TGTGCCAGCAGCTTAGATCGGTCCAGGCAGAGGGCCACGGTAGCTTTCTTT
len: 12; d_gene: NA; j_gene: TRBJ2-1; v_gene: TRBV7-3; abundance: many; CDR3aa: CASSNRLDEQFF; CDR3nt: TGTGCCAGCAGCAATCGACTAGATGAGCAGTTCTTC
len: 15; d_gene: NA; j_gene: TRBJ2-2; v_gene: TRBV20-1; abundance: NA; CDR3aa: CSVEEGGPNTGELFF; CDR3nt: TGCAGCGTTGAAGAGGGGGGTCCGAACACCGGGGAGCTGTTTTTT
len: 12; d_gene: NA; j_gene: TRBJ1-3; v_gene: TRBV6-2/TRBV6-3; abundance: NA; CDR3aa: CASRSSGNTIYF; CDR3nt: TGTGCCAGCCGCAGCTCTGGAAACACCATATATTTT
len: 14; d_gene: NA; j_gene: TRBJ1-6; v_gene: TRBV6-1; abundance: NA; CDR3aa: CASRTTATNSPLHF; CDR3nt: TGTGCCAGCAGGACCACAGCCACTAATTCACCCCTCCACTTT
len: 14; d_gene: NA; j_gene: TRBJ2-1; v_gene: TRBV6-2/TRBV6-3; abundance: few; CDR3aa: CASRLGGGGNEQFF; CDR3nt: TGTGCCAGCAGGCTAGGGGGGGGGGGGAATGAGCAGTTCTTC
len: 15; d_gene: TRBD2; j_gene: TRBJ2-1; v_gene: TRBV11-2; abundance: many; CDR3aa: CASSSSRIGGNEQFF; CDR3nt: TGTGCCAGCAGCTCCTCAAGAATCGGGGGGAATGAGCAGTTCTTC
len: 17; d_gene: TRBD2; j_gene: TRBJ2-5; v_gene: TRBV6-2/TRBV6-3; abundance: many; CDR3aa: CASSYSGTSGRRETQYF; CDR3nt: TGTGCCAGCAGTTACTCGGGAACTAGCGGGAGGAGAGAGACCCAGTACTTC
len: 12; d_gene: NA; j_gene: TRBJ1-1; v_gene: TRBV29-1; abundance: NA; CDR3aa: CSVGGRNTEAFF; CDR3nt: TGCAGCGTTGGAGGGCGGAACACTGAAGCTTTCTTT
len: 16; d_gene: NA; j_gene: TRBJ2-4; v_gene: TRBV3-1; abundance: many; CDR3aa: CASSQDPAGAKNIQYF; CDR3nt: TGTGCCAGCAGCCAAGATCCAGCGGGAGCCAAAAACATTCAGTACTTC
len: 14; d_gene: NA; j_gene: TRBJ2-3; v_gene: TRBV7-9; abundance: many; CDR3aa: CASSREQPTDTQYF; CDR3nt: TGTGCCAGCAGCAGGGAACAGCCCACAGATACGCAGTATTTT
len: 16; d_gene: TRBD2; j_gene: TRBJ2-3; v_gene: TRBV11-2; abundance: many; CDR3aa: CASPRTSGEGTDTQYF; CDR3nt: TGTGCCAGCCCCAGGACTAGCGGCGAGGGGACAGATACGCAGTATTTT
len: 15; d_gene: TRBD2; j_gene: TRBJ2-7; v_gene: TRBV19; abundance: NA; CDR3aa: CASSIWLAGAYEQYF; CDR3nt: TGTGCCAGTAGTATCTGGCTAGCGGGAGCCTACGAGCAGTACTTC
len: 16; d_gene: TRBD2; j_gene: TRBJ2-3; v_gene: TRBV6-2/TRBV6-3; abundance: many; CDR3aa: CASSYRAGGVGITQYF; CDR3nt: TGTGCCAGCAGTTACCGAGCGGGAGGGGTGGGTATTACGCAGTATTTT
len: 14; d_gene: NA; j_gene: TRBJ1-1; v_gene: TRBV6-9; abundance: many; CDR3aa: CASSYVGGGSEAFF; CDR3nt: TGTGCCAGCAGTTACGTGGGGGGGGGTTCTGAAGCTTTCTTT
len: 16; d_gene: TRBD1; j_gene: TRBJ2-3; v_gene: TRBV24-1; abundance: many; CDR3aa: CATSDAGQDATDTQYF; CDR3nt: TGTGCCACCAGTGACGCGGGACAGGACGCCACAGATACGCAGTATTTT
len: 13; d_gene: NA; j_gene: TRBJ2-2; v_gene: TRBV12-3/TRBV12-4; abundance: many; CDR3aa: CASTLLGTGELFF; CDR3nt: TGTGCCAGCACCCTGCTTGGAACCGGGGAGCTGTTTTTT
len: 14; d_gene: TRBD2; j_gene: TRBJ2-7; v_gene: TRBV20-1; abundance: NA; CDR3aa: CSAHPAGGGYEQYF; CDR3nt: TGCAGTGCACATCCAGCGGGAGGTGGGTACGAGCAGTACTTC
len: 16; d_gene: TRBD2; j_gene: TRBJ2-1; v_gene: TRBV12-3/TRBV12-4; abundance: few; CDR3aa: CASRAHGGSSYNEQFF; CDR3nt: TGTGCCAGCAGGGCTCACGGCGGGAGTTCCTACAATGAGCAGTTCTTC
len: 15; d_gene: TRBD2; j_gene: TRBJ2-7; v_gene: TRBV14; abundance: many; CDR3aa: CASSQVLAETYEQYF; CDR3nt: TGTGCCAGCAGCCAAGTTCTAGCGGAGACCTACGAGCAGTACTTC
len: 14; d_gene: NA; j_gene: TRBJ2-7; v_gene: TRBV27; abundance: many; CDR3aa: CASGFQEGYYEQYF; CDR3nt: TGTGCCAGCGGATTTCAGGAGGGATACTACGAGCAGTACTTC
len: 19; d_gene: TRBD2; j_gene: TRBJ2-1; v_gene: TRBV5-1; abundance: NA; CDR3aa: CASSREGLAGVGAYNEQFF; CDR3nt: TGCGCCAGCTCCAGGGAGGGACTAGCGGGAGTTGGGGCCTACAATGAGCAGTTCTTC
len: 15; d_gene: TRBD2; j_gene: TRBJ2-5; v_gene: TRBV7-2; abundance: many; CDR3aa: CASSLSGSGRGTQYF; CDR3nt: TGTGCCAGCAGTCTCAGCGGGAGCGGCCGTGGGACCCAGTACTTC
len: 13; d_gene: TRBD1; j_gene: TRBJ1-4; v_gene: TRBV3-1; abundance: many; CDR3aa: CASSQGTGEKLFF; CDR3nt: TGTGCCAGCAGCCAAGGGACAGGTGAAAAACTGTTTTTT
len: 15; d_gene: TRBD1; j_gene: TRBJ1-3; v_gene: TRBV18; abundance: NA; CDR3aa: CASSPKGQGGNTIYF; CDR3nt: TGTGCCAGCTCACCAAAGGGACAGGGAGGAAACACCATATATTTT
len: 13; d_gene: TRBD1; j_gene: TRBJ2-7; v_gene: TRBV20-1; abundance: many; CDR3aa: CSVPGQVSYEQYF; CDR3nt: TGCAGTGTACCGGGACAGGTGTCCTACGAGCAGTACTTC
len: 11; d_gene: TRBD1; j_gene: TRBJ1-2; v_gene: TRBV29-1; abundance: NA; CDR3aa: CSVRQGTGYTF; CDR3nt: TGCAGCGTTCGACAGGGCACGGGCTACACCTTC
len: 14; d_gene: TRBD1; j_gene: TRBJ2-3; v_gene: TRBV27; abundance: NA; CDR3aa: CASSLLDRGDTQYF; CDR3nt: TGTGCCAGCAGTTTGCTGGACAGGGGAGATACGCAGTATTTT
len: 17; d_gene: TRBD1; j_gene: TRBJ2-3; v_gene: TRBV13; abundance: many; CDR3aa: CASSPQGTGAEKDTQYF; CDR3nt: TGTGCCAGCAGCCCCCAAGGGACAGGGGCGGAGAAAGATACGCAGTATTTT